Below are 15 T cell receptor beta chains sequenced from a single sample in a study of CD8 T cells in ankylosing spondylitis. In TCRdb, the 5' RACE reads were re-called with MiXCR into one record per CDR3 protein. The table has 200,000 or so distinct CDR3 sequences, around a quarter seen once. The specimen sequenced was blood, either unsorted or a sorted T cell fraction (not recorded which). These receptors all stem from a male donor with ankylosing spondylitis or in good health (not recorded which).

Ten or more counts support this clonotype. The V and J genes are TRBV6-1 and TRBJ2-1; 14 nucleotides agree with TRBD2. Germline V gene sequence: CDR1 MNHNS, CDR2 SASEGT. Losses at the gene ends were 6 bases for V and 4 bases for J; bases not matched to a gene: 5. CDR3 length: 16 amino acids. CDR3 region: CASSRGLAGGYNEQFF. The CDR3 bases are TGTGCCAGCAGCCGCGGACTAGCGGGAGGTTACAATGAGCAGTTCTTC.

CDR3 nucleotides: TGCAGCGCCCAAGGGGTGCCGGGGACTAGCACAGATACGCAGTATTTT. This gives the protein CSAQGVPGTSTDTQYF. The chain is built from TRBV29-1 and TRBJ2-3; D perhaps matches TRBD2 (6 bases). Per the germline V gene, CDR1 is SQVTM and CDR2 is ANQGSEA. V shed 7 bases and J shed 0 bases, with 20 bases lying between them. This CDR3 region has 16 residues.

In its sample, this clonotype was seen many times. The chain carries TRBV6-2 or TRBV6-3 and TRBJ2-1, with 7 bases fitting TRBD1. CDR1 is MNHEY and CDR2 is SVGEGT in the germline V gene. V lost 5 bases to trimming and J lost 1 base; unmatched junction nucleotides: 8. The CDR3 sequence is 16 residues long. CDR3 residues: CASSVRQGVSYNEQFF. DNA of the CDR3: TGTGCCAGCAGTGTTCGACAGGGTGTTTCCTACAATGAGCAGTTCTTC.

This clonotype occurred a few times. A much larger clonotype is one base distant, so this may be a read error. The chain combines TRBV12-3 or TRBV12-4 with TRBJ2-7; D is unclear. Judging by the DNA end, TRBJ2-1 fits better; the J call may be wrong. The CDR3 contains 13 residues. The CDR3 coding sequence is TGTGCCAGCAGTTCCTACTATTATTACGAGCAGTTCTTC. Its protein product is CASSSYYYYEQFF.

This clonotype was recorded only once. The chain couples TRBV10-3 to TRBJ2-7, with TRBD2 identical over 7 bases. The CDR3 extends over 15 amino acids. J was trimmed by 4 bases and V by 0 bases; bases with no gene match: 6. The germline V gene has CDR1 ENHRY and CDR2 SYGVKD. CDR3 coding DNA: TGTGCCATCAGTGAGTCGGGAGGGTCCCTTTACGAGCAGTACTTC. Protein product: CAISESGGSLYEQYF.

DNA for the CDR3: TGCAGCGTTGAAGACGGCGGACGAGGTGACTACGAGCAGTACTTC. Protein sequence: CSVEDGGRGDYEQYF. The rearrangement joins TRBV29-1 to TRBJ2-7; no definite D call. The CDR3 has 15 residues. Trimming stripped 0 bases from V and 3 bases from J, with 15 bases between. The germline gives CDR1 SQVTM, CDR2 ANQGSEA.

In DNA, the CDR3 is TGTGCCAGCAGCCGACGGGGGGACAGGGGGACTTCGGGCTACGAGCAGTACTTC. It is translated as CASSRRGDRGTSGYEQYF. The V and J genes are TRBV11-2 and TRBJ2-7; 11 bases are shared with TRBD1. The CDR3 sequence is 18 residues long. CDR1 is SGHAT, CDR2 FQNNGV, per germline. V lost 5 bases and J lost 3; bases outside the gene matches: 15.

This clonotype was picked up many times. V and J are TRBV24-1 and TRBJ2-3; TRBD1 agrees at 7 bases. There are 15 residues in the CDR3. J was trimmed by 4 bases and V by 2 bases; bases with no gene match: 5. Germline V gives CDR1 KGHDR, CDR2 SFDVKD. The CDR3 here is CATSDSRTGPDTQYF. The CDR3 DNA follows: TGTGCCACCAGTGATTCTAGGACAGGACCAGATACGCAGTATTTT.

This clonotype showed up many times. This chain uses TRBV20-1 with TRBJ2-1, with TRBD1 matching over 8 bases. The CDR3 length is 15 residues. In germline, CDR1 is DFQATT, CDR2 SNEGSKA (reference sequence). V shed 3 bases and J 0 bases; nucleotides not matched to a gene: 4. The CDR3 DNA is TGCAGTGCTAGGACAGGGGTCAGCTCCTACAATGAGCAGTTCTTC. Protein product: CSARTGVSSYNEQFF.

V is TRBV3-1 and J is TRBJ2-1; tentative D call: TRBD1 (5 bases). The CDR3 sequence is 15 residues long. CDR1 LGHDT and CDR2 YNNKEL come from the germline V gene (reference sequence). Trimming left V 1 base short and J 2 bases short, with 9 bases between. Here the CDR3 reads CASSQGVGAYNEQFF. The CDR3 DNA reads TGTGCCAGCAGCCAAGGAGTAGGGGCCTACAATGAGCAGTTCTTC.

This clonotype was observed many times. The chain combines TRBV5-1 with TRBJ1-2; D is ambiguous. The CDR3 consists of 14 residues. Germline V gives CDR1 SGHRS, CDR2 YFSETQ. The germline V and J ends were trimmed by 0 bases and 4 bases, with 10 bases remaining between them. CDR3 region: CASSLEGRLYGYTF. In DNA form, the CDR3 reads TGCGCCAGCAGCTTGGAGGGCAGACTCTATGGCTACACCTTC.

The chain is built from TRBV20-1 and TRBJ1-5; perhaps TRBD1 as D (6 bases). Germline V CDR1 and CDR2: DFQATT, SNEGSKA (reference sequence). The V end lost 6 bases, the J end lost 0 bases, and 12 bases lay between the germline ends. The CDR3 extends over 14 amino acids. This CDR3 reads CSATGHYSNQPQHF. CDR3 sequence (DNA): TGCAGTGCCACGGGACATTATAGCAATCAGCCCCAGCATTTT.

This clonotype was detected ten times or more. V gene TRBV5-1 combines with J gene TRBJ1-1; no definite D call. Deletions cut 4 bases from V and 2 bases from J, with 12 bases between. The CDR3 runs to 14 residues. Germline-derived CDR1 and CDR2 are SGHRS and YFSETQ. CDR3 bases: TGCGCCAGCAGCCCCCTGACTGCTAACACTGAAGCTTTCTTT. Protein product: CASSPLTANTEAFF.

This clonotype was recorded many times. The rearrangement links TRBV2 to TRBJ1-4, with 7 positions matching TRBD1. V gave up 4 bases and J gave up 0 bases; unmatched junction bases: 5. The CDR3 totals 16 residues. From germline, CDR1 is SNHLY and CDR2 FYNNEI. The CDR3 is CASSVGDRATNEKLFF. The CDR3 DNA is TGTGCCAGCAGTGTAGGGGACAGAGCAACTAATGAAAAACTGTTTTTT.

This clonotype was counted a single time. The CDR3 DNA reads as TGTGCCAGCAGCCATAATAAAAGAGATACCCAGTACTTC. Its translation is CASSHNKRDTQYF. The V call is TRBV3-1, the J call TRBJ2-5; D call uncertain. Trimming removed 3 bases from V and 8 bases from J, with 13 bases in between. The CDR3 sequence is 13 residues long. CDR1 and CDR2 (germline): LGHDT, YNNKEL (reference sequence).